The clone carrying this T cell receptor beta chain has a count of ten or more. Its antigen is currently unknown. This entry belongs to a study of CD8 T cells in ankylosing spondylitis. The study, taken as a whole, reports: One TCR beta motif, made up of roughly 8 highly homologous variants, appeared characteristic of ankylosing spondylitis blood.

Researchers built TCR beta libraries using quantitative 5'-RACE with molecular barcodes. Using its own MiXCR run on the 5' RACE reads, TCRdb lists one record per CDR3 protein. The sample has 250,000 to 400,000 distinct CDR3 sequences, approximately 10% seen once. The CDR3 runs 12 residues. Trimming removed 6 bases from V and 2 bases from J, with 8 bases in between. The rearrangement joins TRBV12-3 or TRBV12-4 to TRBJ2-7; D unclear. The sample taken for sequencing was blood, either unsorted or a sorted T cell fraction (not recorded which). This clonotype originated in a female donor with ankylosing spondylitis or in good health (not recorded which). CDR3 residues: CASSIGPYEQYF. The CDR3 DNA reads TGTGCCAGCAGCATCGGTCCCTACGAGCAGTACTTC.